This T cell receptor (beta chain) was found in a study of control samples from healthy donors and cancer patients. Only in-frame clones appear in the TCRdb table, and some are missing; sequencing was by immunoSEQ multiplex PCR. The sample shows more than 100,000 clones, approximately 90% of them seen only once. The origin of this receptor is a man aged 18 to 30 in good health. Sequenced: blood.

The CDR3 here is CASTEGGFDEQFF. The DNA for the CDR3 is TGTGCCAGCACTGAGGGGGGGTTCGATGAGCAGTTCTTC. V is TRBV2 and J is TRBJ2-1; D possibly corresponds to TRBD2 (7 bases). V lost 7 bases, J lost 8 bases, and 15 bases lay in between. Germline V gene sequence: CDR1 SNHLY, CDR2 FYNNEI. This CDR3 spans 13 amino acids.